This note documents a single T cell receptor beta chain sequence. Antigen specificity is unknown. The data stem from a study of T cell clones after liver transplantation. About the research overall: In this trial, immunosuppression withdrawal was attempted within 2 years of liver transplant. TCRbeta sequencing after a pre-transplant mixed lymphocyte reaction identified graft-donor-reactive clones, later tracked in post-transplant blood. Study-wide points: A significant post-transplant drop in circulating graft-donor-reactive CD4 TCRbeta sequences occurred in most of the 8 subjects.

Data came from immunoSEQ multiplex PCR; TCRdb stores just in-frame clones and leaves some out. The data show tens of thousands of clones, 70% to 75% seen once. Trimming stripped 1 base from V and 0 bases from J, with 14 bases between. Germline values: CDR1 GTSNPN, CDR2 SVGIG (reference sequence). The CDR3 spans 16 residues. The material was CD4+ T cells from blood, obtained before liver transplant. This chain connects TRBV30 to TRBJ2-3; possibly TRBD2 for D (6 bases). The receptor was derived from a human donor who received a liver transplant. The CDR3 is CAWSAWGVPSTDTQYF. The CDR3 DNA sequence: TGTGCCTGGAGTGCCTGGGGGGTCCCCAGCACAGATACGCAGTATTTT. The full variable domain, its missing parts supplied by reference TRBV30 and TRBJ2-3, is SQTIHQWPATLVQPVGSPLSLECTVEGTSNPNLYWYRQAAGRGLQLLFYSVGIGQISSEVPQNLSASRPQDRQFILSSKKLLLSDSGFYLCAWSAWGVPSTDTQYFGPGTRLTVL.